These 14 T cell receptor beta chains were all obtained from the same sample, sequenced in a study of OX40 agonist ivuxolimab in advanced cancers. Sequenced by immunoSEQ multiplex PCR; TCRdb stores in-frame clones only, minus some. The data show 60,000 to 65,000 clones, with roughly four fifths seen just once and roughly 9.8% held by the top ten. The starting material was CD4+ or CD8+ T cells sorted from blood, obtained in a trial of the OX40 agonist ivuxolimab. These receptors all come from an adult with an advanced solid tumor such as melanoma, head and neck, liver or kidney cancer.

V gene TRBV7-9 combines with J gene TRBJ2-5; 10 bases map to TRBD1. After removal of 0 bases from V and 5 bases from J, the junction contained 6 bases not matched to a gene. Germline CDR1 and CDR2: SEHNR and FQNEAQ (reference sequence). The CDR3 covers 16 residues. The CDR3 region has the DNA TGTGCCAGCAGCTTAGCCAGGGACAGGGGATCTGAGACCCAGTACTTC. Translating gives CASSLARDRGSETQYF. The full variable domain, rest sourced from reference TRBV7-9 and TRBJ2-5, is DTGVSQNPRHKITKRGQNVTFRCDPISEHNRLYWYRQTLGQGPEFLTYFQNEAQLEKSRLLSDRFSAERPKGSFSTLEIQRTEQGDSAMYLCASSLARDRGSETQYFGPGTRLLVL.

This CDR3 reads CASSLGREAYYEQYF. The CDR3 region has the DNA TGTGCCAGCAGCTTAGGTCGGGAGGCATACTACGAGCAGTACTTC. The chain has TRBV7-2 and TRBJ2-7; 7 bases align to TRBD2. The CDR3 extends over 15 amino acids. Germline V gene sequence: CDR1 SGHTA, CDR2 FQGNSA. V trimming: 1 base; J trimming: 3 bases; junction bases outside the gene matches: 6. The full variable domain, in which reference TRBV7-2 and TRBJ2-7 provide the parts outside the CDR3, is GAGVSQSPSNKVTEKGKDVELRCDPISGHTALYWYRQSLGQGLEFLIYFQGNSAPDKSGLPSDRFSAERTGGSVSTLTIQRTQQEDSAVYLCASSLGREAYYEQYFGPGTRLTVT.

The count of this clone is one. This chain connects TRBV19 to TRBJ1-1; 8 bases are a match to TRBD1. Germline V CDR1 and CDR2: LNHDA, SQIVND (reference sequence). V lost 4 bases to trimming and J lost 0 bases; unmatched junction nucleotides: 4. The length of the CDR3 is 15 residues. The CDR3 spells CASSTRQGLNTEAFF. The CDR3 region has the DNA TGTGCCAGTAGTACTCGACAGGGGTTGAACACTGAAGCTTTCTTT.

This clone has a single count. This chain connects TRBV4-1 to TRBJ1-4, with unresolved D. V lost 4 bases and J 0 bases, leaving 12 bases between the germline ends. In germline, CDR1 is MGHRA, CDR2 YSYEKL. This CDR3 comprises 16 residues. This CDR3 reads CASSLFKIATNEKLFF. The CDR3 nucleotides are TGCGCCAGCAGCCTGTTCAAGATCGCAACTAATGAAAAACTGTTTTTT.

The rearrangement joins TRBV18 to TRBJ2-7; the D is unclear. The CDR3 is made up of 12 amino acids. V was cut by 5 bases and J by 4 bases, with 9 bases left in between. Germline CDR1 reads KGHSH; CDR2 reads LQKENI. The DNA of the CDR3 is TGTGCCAGCTCAACTGCGGCGTACGAGCAGTACTTC. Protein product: CASSTAAYEQYF.

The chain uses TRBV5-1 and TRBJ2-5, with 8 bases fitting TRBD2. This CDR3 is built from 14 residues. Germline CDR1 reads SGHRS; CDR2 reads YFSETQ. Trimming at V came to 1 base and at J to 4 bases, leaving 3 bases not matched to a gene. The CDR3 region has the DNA TGCGCCAGCAGCTTGTTCGCGGGAGGAGAGACCCAGTACTTC. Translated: CASSLFAGGETQYF.

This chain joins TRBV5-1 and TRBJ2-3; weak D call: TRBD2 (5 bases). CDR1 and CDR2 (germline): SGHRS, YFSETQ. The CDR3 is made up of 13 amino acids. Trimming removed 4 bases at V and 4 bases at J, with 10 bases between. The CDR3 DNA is TGCGCCAGCAGCACGGGAACTGCAGATACGCAGTATTTT. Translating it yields CASSTGTADTQYF.

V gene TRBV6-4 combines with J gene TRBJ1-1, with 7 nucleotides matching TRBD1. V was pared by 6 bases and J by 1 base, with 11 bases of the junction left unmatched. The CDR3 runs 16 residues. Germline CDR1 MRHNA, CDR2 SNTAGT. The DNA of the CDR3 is TGTGCCAGCAGCCTCCAGCGGGACAGCACGAACACTGAAGCTTTCTTT. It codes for CASSLQRDSTNTEAFF.

CDR3 loop: CASSLNGAGTTDTQYF. CDR3 sequence (DNA): TGTGCCAGCAGCTTAAATGGAGCGGGGACCACAGATACGCAGTATTTT. The chain links TRBV7-2 to TRBJ2-3; 7 nucleotides match TRBD2. Germline assignment: CDR1 SGHTA and CDR2 FQGNSA. Trimming removed 2 bases from V and 2 bases from J; junction bases left unmatched: 7. The CDR3 loop spans 16 amino acids.

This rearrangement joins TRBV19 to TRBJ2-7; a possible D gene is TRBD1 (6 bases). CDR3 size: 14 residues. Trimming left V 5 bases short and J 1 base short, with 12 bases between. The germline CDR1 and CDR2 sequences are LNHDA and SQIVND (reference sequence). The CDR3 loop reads CASSPQGLSYEQYF. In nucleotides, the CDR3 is TGTGCCAGTAGTCCTCAGGGGCTGTCCTACGAGCAGTACTTC.

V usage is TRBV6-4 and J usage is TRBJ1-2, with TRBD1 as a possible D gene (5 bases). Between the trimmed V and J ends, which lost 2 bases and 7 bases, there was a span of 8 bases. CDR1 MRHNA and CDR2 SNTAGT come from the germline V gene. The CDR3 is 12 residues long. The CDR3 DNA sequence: TGTGCCAGCAGTGACAGGGGCGGTGGCTACACCTTC. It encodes CASSDRGGGYTF.

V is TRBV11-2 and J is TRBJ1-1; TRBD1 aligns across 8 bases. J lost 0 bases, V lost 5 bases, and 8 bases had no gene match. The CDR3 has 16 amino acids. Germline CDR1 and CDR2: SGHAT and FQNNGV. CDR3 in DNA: TGTGCCAGCAGCCCTATCGACAGGGGCCTGAACACTGAAGCTTTCTTT. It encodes CASSPIDRGLNTEAFF.

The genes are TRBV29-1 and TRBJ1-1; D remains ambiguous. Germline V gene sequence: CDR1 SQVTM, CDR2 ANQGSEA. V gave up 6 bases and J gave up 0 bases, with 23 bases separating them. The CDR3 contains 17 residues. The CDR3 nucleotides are TGCAGCGTCCAAAGGGTCAGGAGTAGACCCATGAACACTGAAGCTTTCTTT. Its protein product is CSVQRVRSRPMNTEAFF.

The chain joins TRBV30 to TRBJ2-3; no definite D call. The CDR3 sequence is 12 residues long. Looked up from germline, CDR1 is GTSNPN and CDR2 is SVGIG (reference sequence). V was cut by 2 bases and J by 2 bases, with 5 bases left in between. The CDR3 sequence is CAWSTTTDTQYF. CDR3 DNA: TGTGCCTGGAGTACTACCACAGATACGCAGTATTTT.